This TCR beta chain was documented in a study of T cell responses to AZD1222 COVID-19 vaccine listed by TCRdb under 2021. For context, the study as a whole: TCR sequencing was performed for roughly 250 trial participants, of whom some 200 were given two doses of AZD1222 and around 25 were given two doses of MenACWY control vaccine. Trial participants were enrolled by age into 18-55, 56-69 and 70-plus year subgroups, with roughly 150, 30 and 60 TCR-sequenced participants respectively.

Summary of the overall study and its limitations: Spike-specific TCR breadth and depth rose significantly after two AZD1222 doses compared with day 0 and with MenACWY recipients. Participants were mostly white British, with more females than males. The authors suggested clonal diversity may have been underestimated. No day 14 peak-response samples were available, so repertoires were characterized only after the peak T cell response. The 56-69-year group was small, and its depth increase did not reach significance, likely because of low power. Conclusions about previously exposed vaccinees were limited because only six AZD1222 recipients were SARS-CoV-2 seropositive at baseline. The whole spike protein was spanned by vaccine-associated CD4 TCRs, and dominant responses were seen in regions 160-218 and 743-854. Reportedly, close to half of the unique spike-specific TCRs recognized epitopes lying outside the regions that are mutated in the B.1.351 and B.1.1.7 variants.

V lost 5 bases and J lost 4 bases; the stretch between them is 13 bases long. The CDR3, from cysteine to phenylalanine, totals 14 residues. Only the CDR3 part of the read is kept: 42 bases, read in frame from the first base. CDR1 and CDR2 (SGHRS, YFSETQ) derive from the germline V gene. Comments on this clone: Its antigen remains undetermined. No much larger clone exists at a distance of one base, and base qualities are not known.

The CDR3 regions of human TCRbeta chains were analyzed by immunosequencing. Turning to the authors' computational methods: TCRs in the repertoires were matched against a reference library of SARS-CoV-2-specific TCRs that had been generated with the MIRA antigen-specificity platform. Breadth meant the fraction of unique TCRs that were SARS-CoV-2-associated, whereas depth meant the fraction of total T cells that were SARS-CoV-2-associated. Using the MIRA data, each spike-specific TCR was assigned both to the spike region to which the TCR was reactive and to a CD4 or CD8 class. Log10-transformed breadth and depth values were compared by one-way ANOVA with Sidak's multiple comparisons tests. Here the immuneACCESS table is served through TCRdb, limited to in-frame sequences with V and J called. Missing clones are a known gap in these copies; in checked studies unresolved V genes cover under half, and the rest lacks a known reason. Clonal size and the V and J genes are those of that table, whereas D and trimming came from the DNA. This sample has around 130,000 clones in its table, and more than 90% of those were observed once. Roughly 1.1% of the sample goes to the ten largest clones.

The time point label for this specimen denotes: about 28 days (+/-7) after the second vaccine dose. AZD1222 recipients with second doses at about 4 weeks or about 12 weeks were pooled, because spike-specific TCR depth and breadth did not differ between schedules. Vaccinee samples came from UK trials COV001 and COV002, including a single-blind randomized controlled phase 2/3 trial of AZD1222 (ChAdOx1 nCoV-19) in healthy adults. For TCRbeta chain sequencing, PBMC samples were collected from trial participants at day 0 and at day 28 after the second dose. The sample was peripheral blood, taken 28 days after the second AZD1222 dose. This TCR was recovered from an adult who received the AZD1222 COVID-19 vaccine. The chain is made from TRBV5-1 and TRBJ1-3, and TRBD1 may be the D gene, going by 5 matching bases. For the CDR3, the sequence is CASSLAGIGNTIYF. The sequenced DNA: TGCGCCAGCAGTCTGGCAGGGATCGGAAACACCATATATTTT.